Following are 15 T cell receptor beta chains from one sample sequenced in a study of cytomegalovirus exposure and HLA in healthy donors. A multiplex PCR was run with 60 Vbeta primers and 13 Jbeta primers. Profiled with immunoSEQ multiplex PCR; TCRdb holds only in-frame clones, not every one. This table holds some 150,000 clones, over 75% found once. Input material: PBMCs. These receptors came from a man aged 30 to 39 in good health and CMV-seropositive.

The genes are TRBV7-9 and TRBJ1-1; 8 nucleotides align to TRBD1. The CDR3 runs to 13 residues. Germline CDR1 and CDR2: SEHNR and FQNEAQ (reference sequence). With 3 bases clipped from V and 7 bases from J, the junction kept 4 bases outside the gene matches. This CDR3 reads CASSFRGPDEAFF. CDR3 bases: TGTGCCAGCAGCTTCAGGGGGCCTGATGAAGCTTTCTTT.

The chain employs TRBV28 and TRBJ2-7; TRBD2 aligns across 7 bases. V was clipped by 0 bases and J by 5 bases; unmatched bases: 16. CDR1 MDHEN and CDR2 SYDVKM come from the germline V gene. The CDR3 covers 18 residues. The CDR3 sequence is CASSLWRGFEGGPHEQYF. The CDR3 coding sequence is TGTGCCAGCAGTTTATGGAGGGGCTTTGAGGGAGGGCCTCACGAGCAGTACTTC.

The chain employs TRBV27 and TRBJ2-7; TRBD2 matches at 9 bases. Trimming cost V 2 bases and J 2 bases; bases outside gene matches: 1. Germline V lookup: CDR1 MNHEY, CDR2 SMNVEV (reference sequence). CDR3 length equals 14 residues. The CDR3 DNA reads TGTGCCAGCAGTTTAGCGGGGGGGACCTACGAGCAGTACTTC. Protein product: CASSLAGGTYEQYF.

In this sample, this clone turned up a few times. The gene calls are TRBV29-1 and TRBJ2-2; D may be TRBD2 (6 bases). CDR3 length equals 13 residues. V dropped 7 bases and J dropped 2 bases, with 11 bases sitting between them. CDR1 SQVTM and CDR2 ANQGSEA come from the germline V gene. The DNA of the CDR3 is TGCAGCGCCGCGGGGCCCAACACCGGGGAGCTGTTTTTT. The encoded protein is CSAAGPNTGELFF.

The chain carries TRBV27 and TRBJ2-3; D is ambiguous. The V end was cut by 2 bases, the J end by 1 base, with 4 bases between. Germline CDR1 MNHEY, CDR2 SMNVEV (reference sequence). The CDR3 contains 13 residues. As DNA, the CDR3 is TGTGCCAGCAGTTTACTCGGCACAGATACGCAGTATTTT. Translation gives CASSLLGTDTQYF.

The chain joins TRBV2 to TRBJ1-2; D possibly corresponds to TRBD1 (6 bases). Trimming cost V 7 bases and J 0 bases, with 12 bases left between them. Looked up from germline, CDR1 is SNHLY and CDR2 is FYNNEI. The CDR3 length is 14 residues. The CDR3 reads CASKSDSPNYGYTF. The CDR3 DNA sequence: TGTGCCAGCAAGTCGGACAGCCCTAACTATGGCTACACCTTC.

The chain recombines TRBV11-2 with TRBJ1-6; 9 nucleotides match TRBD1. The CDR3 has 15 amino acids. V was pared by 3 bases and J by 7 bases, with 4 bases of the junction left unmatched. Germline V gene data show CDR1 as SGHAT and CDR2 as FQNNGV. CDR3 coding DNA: TGTGCCAGCAGCTTTACGGACAGGGGAAATTCACCCCTCCACTTT. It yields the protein CASSFTDRGNSPLHF.

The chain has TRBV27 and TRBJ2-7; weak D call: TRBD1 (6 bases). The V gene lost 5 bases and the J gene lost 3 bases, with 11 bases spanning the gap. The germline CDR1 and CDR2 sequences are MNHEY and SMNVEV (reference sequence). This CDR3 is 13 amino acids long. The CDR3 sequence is CASSPTGIYEQYF. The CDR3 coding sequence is TGTGCCAGCAGTCCAACAGGGATCTACGAGCAGTACTTC.

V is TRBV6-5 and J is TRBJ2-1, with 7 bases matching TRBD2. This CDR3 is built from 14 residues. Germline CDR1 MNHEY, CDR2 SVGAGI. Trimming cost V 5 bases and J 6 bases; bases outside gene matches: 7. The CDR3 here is CASSHDRGVNEQFF. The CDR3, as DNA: TGTGCCAGCAGTCATGACCGGGGGGTCAATGAGCAGTTCTTC.

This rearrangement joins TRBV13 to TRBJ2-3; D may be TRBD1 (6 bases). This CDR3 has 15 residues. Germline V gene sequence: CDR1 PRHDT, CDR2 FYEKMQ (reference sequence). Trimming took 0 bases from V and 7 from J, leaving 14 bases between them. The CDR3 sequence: CASSLGGIGDNTQYF. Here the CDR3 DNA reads TGTGCCAGCAGCTTAGGCGGGATCGGGGACAATACGCAGTATTTT.

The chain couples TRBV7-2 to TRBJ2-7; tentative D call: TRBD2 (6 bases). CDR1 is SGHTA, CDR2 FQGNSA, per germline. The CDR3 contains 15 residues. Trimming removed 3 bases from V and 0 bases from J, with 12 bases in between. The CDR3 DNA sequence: TGTGCCAGCAGCTTGAGTGTCGGGAGCTCCTACGAGCAGTACTTC. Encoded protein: CASSLSVGSSYEQYF.

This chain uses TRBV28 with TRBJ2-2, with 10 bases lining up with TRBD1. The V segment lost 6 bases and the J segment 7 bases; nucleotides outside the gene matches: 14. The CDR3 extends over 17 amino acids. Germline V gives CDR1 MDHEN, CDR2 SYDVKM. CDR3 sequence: CASSPSWTGGIHGELFF. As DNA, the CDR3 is TGTGCCAGCAGCCCCTCCTGGACAGGGGGTATCCACGGGGAGCTGTTTTTT. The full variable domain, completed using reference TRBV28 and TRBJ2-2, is DVKVTQSSRYLVKRTGEKVFLECVQDMDHENMFWYRQDPGLGLRLIYFSYDVKMKEKGDIPEGYSVSREKKERFSLILESASTNQTSMYLCASSPSWTGGIHGELFFGEGSRLTVL.

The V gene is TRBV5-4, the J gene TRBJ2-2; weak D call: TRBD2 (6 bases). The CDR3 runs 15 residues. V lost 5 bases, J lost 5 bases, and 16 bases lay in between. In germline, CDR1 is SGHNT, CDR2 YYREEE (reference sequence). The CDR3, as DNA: TGTGCCAGCAGGAGTGGGACTCCGGGTACCGGGGAGCTGTTTTTT. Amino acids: CASRSGTPGTGELFF.

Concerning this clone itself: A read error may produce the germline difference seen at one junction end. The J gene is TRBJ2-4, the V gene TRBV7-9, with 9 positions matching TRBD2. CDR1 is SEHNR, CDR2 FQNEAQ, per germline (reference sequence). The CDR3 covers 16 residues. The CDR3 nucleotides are TGTTCCAGCAGCTTAGACGTTAGCGGGAGTAGGGACATTCAGTACTTC. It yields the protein CSSSLDVSGSRDIQYF.

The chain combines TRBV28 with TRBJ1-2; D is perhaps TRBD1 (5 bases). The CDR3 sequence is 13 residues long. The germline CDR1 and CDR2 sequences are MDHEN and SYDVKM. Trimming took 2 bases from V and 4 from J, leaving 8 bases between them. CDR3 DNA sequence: TGTGCCAGCAGTTTAAGACAGAGCTATGGCTACACCTTC. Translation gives CASSLRQSYGYTF.